Below are 16 T cell receptor beta chains sequenced from a single sample in a study of cytomegalovirus exposure and HLA in healthy donors. It was with 60 Vbeta and 13 Jbeta primers that the PCR ran. Here immunoSEQ multiplex PCR was the method, and the copy in TCRdb shows in-frame clones only, minus some. In the table there are over 100,000 clones, around 76% of which are singletons. The sequenced sample was PBMCs. All receptors derive from a male donor in good health and CMV-seronegative.

J is TRBJ2-3 and V is TRBV5-4; D possibly corresponds to TRBD2 (6 bases). V lost 0 bases and J lost 0, with 11 bases in between. Germline lookup yields CDR1 SGHNT and CDR2 YYREEE (reference sequence). The CDR3 is 16 amino acids. The DNA for the CDR3 is TGTGCCAGCAGCTTGGATGTAGCGGCTAGCACAGATACGCAGTATTTT. It encodes CASSLDVAASTDTQYF.

The V call is TRBV5-4, the J call TRBJ2-7; TRBD1 matches 7 bases. V dropped 9 bases and J dropped 4; count of bases not matched to a gene: 13. The CDR3 is made up of 14 amino acids. CDR1 and CDR2 (germline): SGHNT, YYREEE (reference sequence). The CDR3 sequence: CATGRGTDRYEQYF. CDR3 in DNA: TGTGCCACCGGTCGAGGGACAGACCGGTACGAGCAGTACTTC.

This chain connects TRBV29-1 to TRBJ1-5; D gene ambiguous. Trimming shortened V by 4 bases and J by 4 bases, and 14 bases separated the two germline ends. The CDR3 extends over 14 amino acids. Germline CDR1 SQVTM, CDR2 ANQGSEA. This chain's CDR3 is CSVGEGKRNQPQHF. The CDR3 nucleotides read TGCAGCGTTGGGGAGGGTAAAAGGAATCAGCCCCAGCATTTT.

The V and J genes are TRBV11-2 and TRBJ2-1, with TRBD2 matching 13 bases. The J segment lost 4 bases and the V segment lost 0 bases, leaving 0 bases of the junction unmatched. This CDR3 contains 16 residues. From germline, CDR1 is SGHAT and CDR2 FQNNGV. The CDR3 region has the DNA TGTGCCAGCAGCTTAGAGACTAGCGGGAGGTACAATGAGCAGTTCTTC. This sequence encodes CASSLETSGRYNEQFF.

This chain links TRBV7-8 with TRBJ2-1; no firm D call. Germline loops: CDR1 SGHVS, CDR2 FQNEAQ. V was shortened by 4 bases and J by 9 bases, with 16 bases between the two germline ends. There are 14 residues in the CDR3. The CDR3 nucleotides are TGTGCCAGCAGCTCGGGTAGGAACTCGGGTGAGCAGTTCTTC. Encoded protein: CASSSGRNSGEQFF.

The V gene is TRBV5-1, the J gene TRBJ2-3; TRBD2 might be the D (5 bases). V was clipped by 4 bases and J by 2 bases, with 14 bases between them. Germline lookup yields CDR1 SGHRS and CDR2 YFSETQ. This CDR3 spans 15 amino acids. The CDR3 coding sequence is TGCGCCAGCAGCACCGGACTGACCAACACAGATACGCAGTATTTT. Protein product: CASSTGLTNTDTQYF.

The CDR3 DNA is TGTGCCTCGCAGACCTCTAGCGGGGGGGCCATGATTTCGACCGGGGAGCTGTTTTTT. It encodes CASQTSSGGAMISTGELFF. The J gene is TRBJ2-2, the V gene TRBV5-4, with 12 bases identical to TRBD2. V dropped 10 bases and J dropped 5; count of bases not matched to a gene: 21. This CDR3 has 19 residues. The germline V gene encodes CDR1 SGHNT and CDR2 YYREEE (reference sequence).

This sequence joins TRBV7-3 and TRBJ2-2, with a tentative D call TRBD1 (6 bases). This CDR3 spans 14 amino acids. V lost 5 bases, J lost 5 bases, and 12 bases lay in between. CDR1 and CDR2 from the germline V gene are SGHTA and FQGTGA. The CDR3 bases are TGTGCCAGCAGCATTGACAGGACTACCGGGGAGCTGTTTTTT. Its protein product is CASSIDRTTGELFF.

The chain has TRBV6-5 and TRBJ2-5; TRBD2 matches 10 bases. The J call may be incorrect, as the DNA end agrees better with TRBJ2-7. Germline CDR1 and CDR2: MNHEY and SVGAGI. The CDR3 is made up of 16 amino acids. CDR3 sequence: CASSYSRTSGVYEQYF. Written as DNA, the CDR3 is TGTGCCAGCAGTTACTCGAGGACTAGCGGAGTTTACGAGCAGTACTTC.

The chain employs TRBV28 and TRBJ2-3; 7 positions match TRBD2. V dropped 5 bases and J dropped 6; count of bases not matched to a gene: 14. Germline V gene sequence: CDR1 MDHEN, CDR2 SYDVKM. The CDR3 is 16 amino acids. CDR3 loop: CASSTPQAGERDTQYF. CDR3 bases: TGTGCCAGCAGTACCCCCCAGGCGGGAGAAAGGGATACGCAGTATTTT.

The gene calls are TRBV5-1 and TRBJ1-2, with 7 bases lining up with TRBD1. The germline gives CDR1 SGHRS, CDR2 YFSETQ. The J segment lost 0 bases and the V segment lost 2 bases, leaving 4 bases of the junction unmatched. The CDR3 extends over 15 amino acids. The CDR3 loop is CASSFGTEANYGYTF. The CDR3 bases are TGCGCCAGCAGCTTCGGGACAGAAGCTAACTATGGCTACACCTTC.

The chain combines TRBV5-8 with TRBJ2-1; 8 bases match TRBD2. Trimming at V came to 6 bases and at J to 7 bases, leaving 18 bases not matched to a gene. CDR3 length: 17 residues. Germline CDR1 reads SGHTS; CDR2 reads YDEGEE. The chain's CDR3 is CASNRNGRASYINEQFF. Written as DNA, the CDR3 is TGTGCCAGCAACAGGAACGGGAGGGCCTCGTATATAAATGAGCAGTTCTTC.

This clone occurred a few times. The CDR3 protein is CASSQDLDYEQYF. The CDR3 DNA reads as TGCGCCAGCAGCCAAGATCTAGATTACGAGCAGTACTTC. This rearrangement joins TRBV4-1 to TRBJ2-7; D gene ambiguous. CDR3 size: 13 residues. Germline loops: CDR1 MGHRA, CDR2 YSYEKL. V was shortened by 0 bases and J by 4 bases, with 7 bases between the two germline ends.

This chain links TRBV6-6 with TRBJ1-6, with D perhaps matching TRBD1 (6 bases). Germline V gives CDR1 MNHNY, CDR2 SVGAGI (reference sequence). The CDR3 is 15 residues long. The V and J ends lost 5 bases and 3 bases respectively, with 11 bases between them. In DNA form, the CDR3 reads TGTGCCAGCAGTGCGGGCAGGGGCTATAATTCACCCCTCCACTTT. Its protein is CASSAGRGYNSPLHF.

The chain uses TRBV7-8 and TRBJ2-7, with D maybe TRBD1 (6 bases). This CDR3 has 16 residues. Germline V gene sequence: CDR1 SGHVS, CDR2 FQNEAQ. V was trimmed by 3 bases and J by 0 bases, leaving 15 bases between them. The CDR3 DNA follows: TGTGCCAGCAGCTTGGGGGCCGGGGCCAGCTCCTACGAGCAGTACTTC. Protein product: CASSLGAGASSYEQYF.

The chain carries TRBV18 and TRBJ2-7, with D possibly TRBD1 on 5 matching bases. Trimming cost V 3 bases and J 1 base, with 13 bases left between them. Germline CDR1 reads KGHSH; CDR2 reads LQKENI. The CDR3 extends over 15 amino acids. CDR3 nucleotides: TGTGCCAGCTCACCCGAAGGGGTGGGGTCCTACGAGCAGTACTTC. Amino acids: CASSPEGVGSYEQYF.